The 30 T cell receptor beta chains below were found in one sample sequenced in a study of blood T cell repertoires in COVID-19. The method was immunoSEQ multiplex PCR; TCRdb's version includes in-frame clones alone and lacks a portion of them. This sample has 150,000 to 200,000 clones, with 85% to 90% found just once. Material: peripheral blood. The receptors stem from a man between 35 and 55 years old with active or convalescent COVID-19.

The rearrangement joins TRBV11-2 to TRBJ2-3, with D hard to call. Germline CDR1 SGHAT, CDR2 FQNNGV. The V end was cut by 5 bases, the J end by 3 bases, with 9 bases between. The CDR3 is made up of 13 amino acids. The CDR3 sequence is CASSRFRTDTQYF. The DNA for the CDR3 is TGTGCCAGCAGCCGCTTTCGGACAGATACGCAGTATTTT.

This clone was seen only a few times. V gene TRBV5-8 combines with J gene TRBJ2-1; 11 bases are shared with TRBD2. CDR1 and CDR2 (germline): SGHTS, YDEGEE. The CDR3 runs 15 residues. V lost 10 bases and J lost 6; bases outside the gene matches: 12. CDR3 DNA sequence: TGTGCCTCTTACCTGACTAGCGGGGTGAGCAATGAGCAGTTCTTC. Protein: CASYLTSGVSNEQFF.

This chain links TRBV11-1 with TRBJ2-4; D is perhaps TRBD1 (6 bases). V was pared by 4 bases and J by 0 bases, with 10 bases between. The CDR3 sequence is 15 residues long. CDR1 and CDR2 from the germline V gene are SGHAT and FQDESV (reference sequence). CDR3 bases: TGTGCCAGCAGCTCCTGGACAGAAGCCAAAAACATTCAGTACTTC. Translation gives CASSSWTEAKNIQYF.

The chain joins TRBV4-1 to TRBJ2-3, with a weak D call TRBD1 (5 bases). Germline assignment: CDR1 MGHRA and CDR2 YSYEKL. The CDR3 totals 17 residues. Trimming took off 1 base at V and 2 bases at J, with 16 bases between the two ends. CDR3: CASSQASQTAYTDTQYF. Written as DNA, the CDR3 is TGCGCCAGCAGCCAAGCCTCCCAGACAGCCTACACAGATACGCAGTATTTT.

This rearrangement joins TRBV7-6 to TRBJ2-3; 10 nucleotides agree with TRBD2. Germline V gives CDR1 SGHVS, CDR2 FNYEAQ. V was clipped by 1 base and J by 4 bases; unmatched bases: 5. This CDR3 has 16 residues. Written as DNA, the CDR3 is TGTGCCAGCAGCTTAGTACCTAGCGGGGGCGCAGATACGCAGTATTTT. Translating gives CASSLVPSGGADTQYF.

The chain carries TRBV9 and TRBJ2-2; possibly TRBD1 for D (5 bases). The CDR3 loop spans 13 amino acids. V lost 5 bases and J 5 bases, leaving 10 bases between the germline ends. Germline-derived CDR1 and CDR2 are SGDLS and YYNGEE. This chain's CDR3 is CASRTGYTGELFF. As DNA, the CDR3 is TGTGCCAGCAGAACAGGATATACCGGGGAGCTGTTTTTT.

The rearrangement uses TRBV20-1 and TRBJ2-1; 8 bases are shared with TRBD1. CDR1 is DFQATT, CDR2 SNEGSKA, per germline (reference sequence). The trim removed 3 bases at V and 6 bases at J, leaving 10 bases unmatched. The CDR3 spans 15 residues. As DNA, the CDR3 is TGCAGTGCTAGTTCCCACAGGGGGAGATTCAATGAGCAGTTCTTC. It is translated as CSASSHRGRFNEQFF.

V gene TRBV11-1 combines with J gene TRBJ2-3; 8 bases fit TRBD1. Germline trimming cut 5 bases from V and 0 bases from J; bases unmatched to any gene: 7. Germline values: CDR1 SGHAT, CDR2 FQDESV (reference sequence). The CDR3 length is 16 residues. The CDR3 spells CASSTGTGRSTDTQYF. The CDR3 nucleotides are TGTGCCAGCAGCACAGGGACAGGAAGGAGCACAGATACGCAGTATTTT.

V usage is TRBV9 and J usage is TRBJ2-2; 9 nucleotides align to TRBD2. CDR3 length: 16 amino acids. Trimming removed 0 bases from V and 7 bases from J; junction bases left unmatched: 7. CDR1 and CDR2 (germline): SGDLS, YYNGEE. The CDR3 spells CASSVDSGGTGGELFF. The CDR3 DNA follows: TGTGCCAGCAGCGTAGATAGCGGGGGAACGGGCGGGGAGCTGTTTTTT.

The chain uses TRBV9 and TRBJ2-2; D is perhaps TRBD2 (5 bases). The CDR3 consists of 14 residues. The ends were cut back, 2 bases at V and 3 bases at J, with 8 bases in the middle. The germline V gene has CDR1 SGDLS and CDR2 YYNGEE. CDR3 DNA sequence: TGTGCCAGCAGCGTGGCGGGTTACACCGGGGAGCTGTTTTTT. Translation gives CASSVAGYTGELFF.

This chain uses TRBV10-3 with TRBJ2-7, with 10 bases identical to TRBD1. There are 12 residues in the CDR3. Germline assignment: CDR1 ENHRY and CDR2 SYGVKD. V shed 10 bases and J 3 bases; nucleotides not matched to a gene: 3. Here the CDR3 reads CATGTGDYEQYF. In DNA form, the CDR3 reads TGTGCCACAGGGACAGGGGACTACGAGCAGTACTTC.

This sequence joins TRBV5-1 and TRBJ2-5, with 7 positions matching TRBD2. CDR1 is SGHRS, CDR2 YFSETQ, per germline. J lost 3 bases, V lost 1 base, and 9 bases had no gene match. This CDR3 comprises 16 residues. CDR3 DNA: TGCGCCAGCAGCTTGCGAACCGGGGGGACGGAAGAGACCCAGTACTTC. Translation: CASSLRTGGTEETQYF.

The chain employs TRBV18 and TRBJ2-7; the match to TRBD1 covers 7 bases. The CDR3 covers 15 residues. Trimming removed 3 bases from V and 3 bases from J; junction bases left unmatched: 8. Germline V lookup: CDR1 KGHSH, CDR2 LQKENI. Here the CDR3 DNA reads TGTGCCAGCTCACCGGCATCCCGGGACAGCTACGAGCAGTACTTC. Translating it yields CASSPASRDSYEQYF.

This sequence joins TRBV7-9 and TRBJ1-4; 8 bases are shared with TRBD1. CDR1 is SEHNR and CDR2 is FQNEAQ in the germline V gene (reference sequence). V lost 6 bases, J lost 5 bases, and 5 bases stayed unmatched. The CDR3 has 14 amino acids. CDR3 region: CASSIGQGNEKLFF. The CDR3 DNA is TGTGCCAGCAGTATCGGACAGGGAAATGAAAAACTGTTTTTT.

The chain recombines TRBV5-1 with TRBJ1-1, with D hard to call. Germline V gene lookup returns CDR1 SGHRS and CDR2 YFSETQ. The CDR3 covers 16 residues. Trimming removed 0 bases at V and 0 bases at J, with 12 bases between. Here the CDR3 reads CASSLARGALNTEAFF. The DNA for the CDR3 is TGCGCCAGCAGCTTGGCGCGGGGAGCTTTGAACACTGAAGCTTTCTTT.

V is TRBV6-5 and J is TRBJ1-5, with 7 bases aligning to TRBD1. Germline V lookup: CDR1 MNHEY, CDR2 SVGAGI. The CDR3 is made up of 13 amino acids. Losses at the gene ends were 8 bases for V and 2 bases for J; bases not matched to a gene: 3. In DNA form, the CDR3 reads TGTGCCAGCCTCAGGGGGGGCAATCAGCCCCAGCATTTT. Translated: CASLRGGNQPQHF.

The CDR3 DNA reads TGCGCCAGCAGCACCCTACCGGGACTCGATACGGAGACCCAGTACTTC. Its translation: CASSTLPGLDTETQYF. The V call is TRBV5-1, the J call TRBJ2-5, with D tentatively TRBD2 (6 bases). CDR3 length equals 16 residues. Germline CDR1 and CDR2: SGHRS and YFSETQ. With 4 bases removed from V and 5 bases from J, the gap between germline ends came to 21 bases.

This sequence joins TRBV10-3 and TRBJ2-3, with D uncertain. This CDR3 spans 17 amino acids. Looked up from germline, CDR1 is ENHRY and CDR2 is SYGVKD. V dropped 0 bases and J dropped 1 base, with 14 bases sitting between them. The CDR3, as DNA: TGTGCCATCAGTGAGTCGCGCGACTTTTGGGGCACAGATACGCAGTATTTT. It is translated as CAISESRDFWGTDTQYF.

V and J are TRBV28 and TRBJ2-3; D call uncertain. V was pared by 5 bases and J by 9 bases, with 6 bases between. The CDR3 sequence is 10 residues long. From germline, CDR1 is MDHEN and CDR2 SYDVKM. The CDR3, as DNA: TGTGCCAGCAGTGCGGCGACGCAGTATTTT. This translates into CASSAATQYF.

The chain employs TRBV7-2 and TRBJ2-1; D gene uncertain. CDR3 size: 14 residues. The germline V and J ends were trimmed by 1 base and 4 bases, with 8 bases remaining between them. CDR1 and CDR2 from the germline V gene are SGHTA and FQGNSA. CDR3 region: CASSLVADYNEQFF. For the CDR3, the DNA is TGTGCCAGCAGCTTAGTGGCGGATTACAATGAGCAGTTCTTC.

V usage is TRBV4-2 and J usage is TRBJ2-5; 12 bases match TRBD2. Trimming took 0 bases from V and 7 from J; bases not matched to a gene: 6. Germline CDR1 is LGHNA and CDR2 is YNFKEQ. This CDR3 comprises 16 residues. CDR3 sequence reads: CASSQDGLAGPRTQYF. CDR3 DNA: TGTGCCAGCAGCCAAGACGGACTAGCGGGGCCCAGGACCCAGTACTTC.

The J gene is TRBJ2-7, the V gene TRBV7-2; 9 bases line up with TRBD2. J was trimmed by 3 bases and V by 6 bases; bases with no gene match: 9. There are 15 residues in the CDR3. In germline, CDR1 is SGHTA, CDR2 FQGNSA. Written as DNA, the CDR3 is TGTGCCAGCAGAGTTGGGACTAGCCGTGGCTACGAGCAGTACTTC. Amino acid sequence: CASRVGTSRGYEQYF.

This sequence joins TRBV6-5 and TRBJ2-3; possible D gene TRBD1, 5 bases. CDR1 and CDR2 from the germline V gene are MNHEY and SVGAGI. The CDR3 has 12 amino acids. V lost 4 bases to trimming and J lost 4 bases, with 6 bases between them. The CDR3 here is CASSWGPDTQYF. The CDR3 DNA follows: TGTGCCAGCAGTTGGGGCCCAGATACGCAGTATTTT.

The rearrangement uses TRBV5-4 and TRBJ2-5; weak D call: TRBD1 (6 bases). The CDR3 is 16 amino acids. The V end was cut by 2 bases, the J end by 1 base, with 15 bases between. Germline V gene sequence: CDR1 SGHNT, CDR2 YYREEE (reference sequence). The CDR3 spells CASSLPFGDTQETQYF. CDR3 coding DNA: TGTGCCAGCAGCTTACCGTTCGGGGACACCCAAGAGACCCAGTACTTC.

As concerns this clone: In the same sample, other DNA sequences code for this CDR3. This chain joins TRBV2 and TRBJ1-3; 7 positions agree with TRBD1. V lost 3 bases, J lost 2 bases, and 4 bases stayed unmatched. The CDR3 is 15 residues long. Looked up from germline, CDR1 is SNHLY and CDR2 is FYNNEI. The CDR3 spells CASSEQGGTGNTIYF. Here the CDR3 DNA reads TGTGCCAGCAGTGAGCAGGGGGGTACTGGAAACACCATATATTTT.

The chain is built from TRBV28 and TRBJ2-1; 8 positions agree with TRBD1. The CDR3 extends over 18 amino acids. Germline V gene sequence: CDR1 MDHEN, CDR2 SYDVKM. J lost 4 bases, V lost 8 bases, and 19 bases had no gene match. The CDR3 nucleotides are TGTGCCAGCGCCCAAGGTGGGTGGCCAGGGGGCGGTTACAATGAGCAGTTCTTC. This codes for CASAQGGWPGGGYNEQFF.

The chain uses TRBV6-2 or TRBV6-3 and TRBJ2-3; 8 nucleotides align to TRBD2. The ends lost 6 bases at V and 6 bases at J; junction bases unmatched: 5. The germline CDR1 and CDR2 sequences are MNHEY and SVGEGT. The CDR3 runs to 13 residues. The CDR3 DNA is TGTGCCAGCAGCCTACTAGCGGCGGATACGCAGTATTTT. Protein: CASSLLAADTQYF.

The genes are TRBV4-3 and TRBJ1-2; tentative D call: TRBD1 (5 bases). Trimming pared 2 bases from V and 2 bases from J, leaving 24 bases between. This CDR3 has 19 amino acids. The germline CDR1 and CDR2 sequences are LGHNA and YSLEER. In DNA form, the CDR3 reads TGCGCCAGCAGCCAACTATTTCCCCCCGCGACAGCCGAAAACTATGGCTACACCTTC. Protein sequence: CASSQLFPPATAENYGYTF.

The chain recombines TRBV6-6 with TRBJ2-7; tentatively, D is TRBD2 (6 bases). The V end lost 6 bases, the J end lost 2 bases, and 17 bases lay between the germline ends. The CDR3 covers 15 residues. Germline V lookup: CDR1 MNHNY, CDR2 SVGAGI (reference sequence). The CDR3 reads CASRPNRDSPYEQYF. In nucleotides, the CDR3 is TGTGCCAGCAGACCAAATCGGGACTCCCCCTACGAGCAGTACTTC.

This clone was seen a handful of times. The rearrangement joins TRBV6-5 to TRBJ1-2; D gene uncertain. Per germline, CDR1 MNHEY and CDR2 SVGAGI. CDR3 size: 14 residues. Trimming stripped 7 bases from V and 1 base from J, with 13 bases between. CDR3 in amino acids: CASNQASLNYGYTF. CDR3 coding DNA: TGTGCCAGCAACCAGGCTTCCCTTAACTATGGCTACACCTTC.